This T cell receptor (beta chain) was identified in a study of blood T cell repertoires in COVID-19. As for the study in general: Sources were T cells, B-cell-depleted T cells, or PBMCs; the material itself was cDNA or gDNA.

In its sample, this clone was seen a few times. Original data processing: Researchers report that nucleated cell counts were estimated from reference gene primer amplification. Only in-frame clones appear in the TCRdb table, and some are missing; sequencing was by immunoSEQ multiplex PCR. V and J calls and clone size come straight from that table; D and trimming were deduced from the DNA. This table has about 270,000 clones, about nine tenths appearing once. This CDR3 region has 15 residues. Trimming at V came to 3 bases and at J to 5 bases, leaving 7 bases not matched to a gene. CDR1 is SGHNT and CDR2 is YENEEA in the germline V gene.

This receptor was obtained from a man between 35 and 55 years old with active or convalescent COVID-19. This chain joins TRBV11-3 and TRBJ1-2, with TRBD1 matching over 9 bases. The sample taken for sequencing was peripheral blood. CDR3 loop: CASSFSGQGTYGYTF. CDR3 DNA: TGTGCCAGCAGCTTTTCGGGACAGGGAACTTATGGCTACACCTTC.